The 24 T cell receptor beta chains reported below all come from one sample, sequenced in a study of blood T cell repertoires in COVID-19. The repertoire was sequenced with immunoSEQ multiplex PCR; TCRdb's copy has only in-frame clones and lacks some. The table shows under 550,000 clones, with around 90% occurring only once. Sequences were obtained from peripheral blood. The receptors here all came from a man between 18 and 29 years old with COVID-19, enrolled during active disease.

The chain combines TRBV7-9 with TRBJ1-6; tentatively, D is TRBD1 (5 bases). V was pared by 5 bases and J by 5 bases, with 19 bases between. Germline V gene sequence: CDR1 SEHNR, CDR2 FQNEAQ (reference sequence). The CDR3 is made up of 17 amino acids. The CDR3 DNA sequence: TGTGCCAGCAGCCCCCTAGGAGTTTTACAGGATAATTCACCCCTCCACTTT. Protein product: CASSPLGVLQDNSPLHF.

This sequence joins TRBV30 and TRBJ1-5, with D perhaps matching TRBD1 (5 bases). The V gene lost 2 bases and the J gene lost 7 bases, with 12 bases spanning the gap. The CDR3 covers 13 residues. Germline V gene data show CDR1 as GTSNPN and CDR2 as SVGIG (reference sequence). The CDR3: CAWSPNKGQPQHF. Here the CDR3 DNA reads TGTGCCTGGAGTCCAAATAAGGGGCAGCCCCAGCATTTT.

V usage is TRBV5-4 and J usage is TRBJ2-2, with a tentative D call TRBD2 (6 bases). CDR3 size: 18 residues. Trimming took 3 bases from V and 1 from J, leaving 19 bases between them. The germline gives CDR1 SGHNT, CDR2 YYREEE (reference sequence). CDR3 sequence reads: CASSSRPPGLQNTGELFF. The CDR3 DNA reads TGTGCCAGCAGCTCCAGACCTCCGGGACTCCAGAACACCGGGGAGCTGTTTTTT.

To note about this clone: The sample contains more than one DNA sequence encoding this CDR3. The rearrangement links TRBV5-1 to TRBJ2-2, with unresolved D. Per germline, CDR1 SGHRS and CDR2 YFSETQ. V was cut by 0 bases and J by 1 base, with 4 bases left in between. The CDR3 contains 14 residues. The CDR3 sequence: CASSLGGNTGELFF. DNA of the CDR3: TGCGCCAGCAGCTTGGGCGGGAACACCGGGGAGCTGTTTTTT. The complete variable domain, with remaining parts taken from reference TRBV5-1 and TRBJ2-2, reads KAGVTQTPRYLIKTRGQQVTLSCSPISGHRSVSWYQQTPGQGLQFLFEYFSETQRNKGNFPGRFSGRQFSNSRSEMNVSTLELGDSALYLCASSLGGNTGELFFGEGSRLTVL.

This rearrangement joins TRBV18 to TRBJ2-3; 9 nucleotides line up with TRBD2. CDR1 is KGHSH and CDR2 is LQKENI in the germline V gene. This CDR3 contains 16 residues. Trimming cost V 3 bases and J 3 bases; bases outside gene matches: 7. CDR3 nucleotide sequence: TGTGCCAGCTCACCTCCTGGACTAGCGAGAACAGATACGCAGTATTTT. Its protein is CASSPPGLARTDTQYF.

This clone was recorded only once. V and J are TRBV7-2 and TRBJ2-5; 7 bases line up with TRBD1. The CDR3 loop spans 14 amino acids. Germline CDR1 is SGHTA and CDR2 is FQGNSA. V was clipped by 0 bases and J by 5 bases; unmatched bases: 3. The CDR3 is CASSLAGRGETQYF. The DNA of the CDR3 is TGTGCCAGCAGCTTAGCCGGCAGGGGGGAGACCCAGTACTTC.

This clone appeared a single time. The CDR3 bases are TGTGCCAGTAGTGAGACAGCAACTTATAATTCACCCCTCCACTTT. Encoded protein: CASSETATYNSPLHF. The chain combines TRBV19 with TRBJ1-6; tentative D call: TRBD1 (5 bases). Trimming pared 5 bases from V and 4 bases from J, leaving 12 bases between. CDR1 LNHDA and CDR2 SQIVND come from the germline V gene (reference sequence). This CDR3 spans 15 amino acids.

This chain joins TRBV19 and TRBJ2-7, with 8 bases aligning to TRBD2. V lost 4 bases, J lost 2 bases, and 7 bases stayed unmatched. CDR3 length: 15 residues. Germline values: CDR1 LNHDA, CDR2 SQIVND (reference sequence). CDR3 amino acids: CASSTQPGGPYEQYF. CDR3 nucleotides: TGTGCCAGTAGTACCCAGCCGGGAGGGCCCTACGAGCAGTACTTC. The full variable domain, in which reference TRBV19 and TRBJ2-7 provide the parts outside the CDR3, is DGGITQSPKYLFRKEGQNVTLSCEQNLNHDAMYWYRQDPGQGLRLIYYSQIVNDFQKGDIAEGYSVSREKKESFPLTVTSAQKNPTAFYLCASSTQPGGPYEQYFGPGTRLTVT.

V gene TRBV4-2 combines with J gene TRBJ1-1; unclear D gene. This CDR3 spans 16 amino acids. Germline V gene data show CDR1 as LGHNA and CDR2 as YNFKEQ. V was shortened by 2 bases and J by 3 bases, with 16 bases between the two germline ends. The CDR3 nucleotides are TGTGCCAGCAGCCAAACCGCATCGACGGGATACACTGAAGCTTTCTTT. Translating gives CASSQTASTGYTEAFF.

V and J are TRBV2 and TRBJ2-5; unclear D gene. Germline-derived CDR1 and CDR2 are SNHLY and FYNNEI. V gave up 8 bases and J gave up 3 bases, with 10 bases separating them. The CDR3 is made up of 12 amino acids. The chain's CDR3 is CASCVREETQYF. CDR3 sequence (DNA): TGTGCCAGCTGCGTACGGGAAGAGACCCAGTACTTC.

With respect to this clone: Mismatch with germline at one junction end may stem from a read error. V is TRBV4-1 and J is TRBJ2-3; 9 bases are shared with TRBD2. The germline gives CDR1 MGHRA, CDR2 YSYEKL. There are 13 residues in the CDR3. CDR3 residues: CASSQLAGDAQYF. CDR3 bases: TGCGCCAGCAGCCAGTTAGCGGGAGATGCGCAGTATTTT.

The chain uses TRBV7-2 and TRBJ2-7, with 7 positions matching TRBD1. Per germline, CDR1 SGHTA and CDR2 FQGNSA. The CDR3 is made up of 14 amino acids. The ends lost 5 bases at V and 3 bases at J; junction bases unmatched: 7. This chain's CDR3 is CASSPMAGGYEQYF. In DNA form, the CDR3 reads TGTGCCAGCAGCCCCATGGCAGGGGGCTACGAGCAGTACTTC.

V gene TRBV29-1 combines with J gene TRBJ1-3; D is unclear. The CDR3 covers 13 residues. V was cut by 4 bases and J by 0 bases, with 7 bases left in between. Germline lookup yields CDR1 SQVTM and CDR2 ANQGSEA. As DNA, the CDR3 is TGCAGCGTTGTAGGGAGCTCTGGAAACACCATATATTTT. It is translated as CSVVGSSGNTIYF.

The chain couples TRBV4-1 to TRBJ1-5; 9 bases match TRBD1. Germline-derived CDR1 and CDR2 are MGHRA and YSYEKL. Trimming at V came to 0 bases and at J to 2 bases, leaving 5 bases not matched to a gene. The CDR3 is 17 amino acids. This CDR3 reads CASSQEQGARGNQPQHF. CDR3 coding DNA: TGCGCCAGCAGCCAAGAACAGGGGGCTAGGGGCAATCAGCCCCAGCATTTT.

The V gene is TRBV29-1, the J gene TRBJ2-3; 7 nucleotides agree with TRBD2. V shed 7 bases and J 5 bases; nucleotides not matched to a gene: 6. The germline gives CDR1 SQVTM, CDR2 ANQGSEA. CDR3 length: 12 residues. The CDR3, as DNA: TGCAGCGCAGGACTAGTGATAGATACGCAGTATTTT. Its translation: CSAGLVIDTQYF.

CDR3 DNA: TGTGCCAGCAGCCGGACAGAAGGAGAGACCCAGTACTTC. It is translated as CASSRTEGETQYF. V usage is TRBV2 and J usage is TRBJ2-5; D is perhaps TRBD1 (6 bases). With 6 bases removed from V and 4 bases from J, the gap between germline ends came to 12 bases. This CDR3 spans 13 amino acids. Germline V gene data show CDR1 as SNHLY and CDR2 as FYNNEI.

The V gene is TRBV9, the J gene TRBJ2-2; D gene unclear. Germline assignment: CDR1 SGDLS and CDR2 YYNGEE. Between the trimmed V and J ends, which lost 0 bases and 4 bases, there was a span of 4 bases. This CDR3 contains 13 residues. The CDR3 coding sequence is TGTGCCAGCAGCGTAGTTCTCACCGGGGAGCTGTTTTTT. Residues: CASSVVLTGELFF.

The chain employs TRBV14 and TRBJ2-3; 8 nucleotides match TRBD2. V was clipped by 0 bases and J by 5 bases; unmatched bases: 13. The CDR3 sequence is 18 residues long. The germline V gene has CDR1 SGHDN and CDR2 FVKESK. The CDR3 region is CASSQDDLLAGLEDTQYF. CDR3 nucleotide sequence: TGTGCCAGCAGCCAAGATGATCTATTAGCGGGATTAGAAGATACGCAGTATTTT.

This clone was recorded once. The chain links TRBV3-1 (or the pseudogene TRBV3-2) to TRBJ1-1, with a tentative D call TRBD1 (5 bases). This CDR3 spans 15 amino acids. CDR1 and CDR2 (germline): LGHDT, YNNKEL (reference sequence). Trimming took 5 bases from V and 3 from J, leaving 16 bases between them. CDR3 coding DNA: TGTGCCAGCAGCGTACAAGGTACGGGGGACACTGAAGCTTTCTTT. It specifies CASSVQGTGDTEAFF.

CDR3 nucleotide sequence: TGTGCCAGCAGCCCAGCGGGGGGAACTGAAGCTTTCTTT. It codes for CASSPAGGTEAFF. The chain is built from TRBV27 and TRBJ1-1; possibly TRBD1 for D (5 bases). CDR3 size: 13 residues. The germline CDR1 and CDR2 sequences are MNHEY and SMNVEV (reference sequence). Trimming took 6 bases from V and 5 from J, leaving 13 bases between them.

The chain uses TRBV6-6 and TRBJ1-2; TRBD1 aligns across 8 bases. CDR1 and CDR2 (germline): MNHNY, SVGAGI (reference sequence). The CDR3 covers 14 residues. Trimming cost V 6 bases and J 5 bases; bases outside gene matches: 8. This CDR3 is CASSRQGTHYGYTF. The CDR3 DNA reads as TGTGCCAGCAGCAGACAGGGGACTCATTATGGCTACACCTTC.

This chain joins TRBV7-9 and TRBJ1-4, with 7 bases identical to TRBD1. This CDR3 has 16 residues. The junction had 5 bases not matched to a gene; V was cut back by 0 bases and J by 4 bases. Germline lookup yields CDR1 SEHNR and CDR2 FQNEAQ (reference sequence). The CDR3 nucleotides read TGTGCCAGCAGCTTAGCGGTCAGGGGGTTTAATGAAAAACTGTTTTTT. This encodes CASSLAVRGFNEKLFF.

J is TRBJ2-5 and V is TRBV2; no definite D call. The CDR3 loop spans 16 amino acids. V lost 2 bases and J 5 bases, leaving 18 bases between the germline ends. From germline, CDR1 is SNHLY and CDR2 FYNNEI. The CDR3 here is CASSEPSRGVGETQYF. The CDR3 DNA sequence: TGTGCCAGCAGTGAACCAAGTCGAGGTGTCGGGGAGACCCAGTACTTC.

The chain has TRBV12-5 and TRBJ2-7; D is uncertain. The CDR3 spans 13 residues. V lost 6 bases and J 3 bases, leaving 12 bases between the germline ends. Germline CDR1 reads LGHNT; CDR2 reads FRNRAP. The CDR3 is CASGPSNSYEQYF. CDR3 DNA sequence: TGTGCTAGTGGGCCCTCAAACAGCTACGAGCAGTACTTC. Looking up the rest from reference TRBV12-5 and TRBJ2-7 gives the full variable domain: DARVTQTPRHKVTEMGQEVTMRCQPILGHNTVFWYRQTMMQGLELLAYFRNRAPLDDSGMPKDRFSAEMPDATLATLKIQPSEPRDSAVYFCASGPSNSYEQYFGPGTRLTVT.